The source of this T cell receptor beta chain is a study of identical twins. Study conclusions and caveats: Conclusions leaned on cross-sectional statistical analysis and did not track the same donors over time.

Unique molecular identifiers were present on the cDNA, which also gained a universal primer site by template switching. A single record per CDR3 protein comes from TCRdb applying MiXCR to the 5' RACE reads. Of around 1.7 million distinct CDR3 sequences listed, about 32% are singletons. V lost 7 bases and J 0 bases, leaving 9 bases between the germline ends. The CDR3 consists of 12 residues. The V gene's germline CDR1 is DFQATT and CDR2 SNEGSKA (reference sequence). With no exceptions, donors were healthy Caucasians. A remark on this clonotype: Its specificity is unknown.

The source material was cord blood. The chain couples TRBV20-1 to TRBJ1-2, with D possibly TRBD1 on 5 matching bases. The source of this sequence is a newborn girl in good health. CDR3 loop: CSGSGTNYGYTF. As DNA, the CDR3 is TGCAGTGGATCAGGGACTAACTATGGCTACACCTTC.